A single sample is the source of the 6 T cell receptor beta chains below, sequenced in a study of beta chain features in type 1 diabetes. What was sequenced were expressed TCRB transcripts, since all of the isolated RNA had been reverse transcribed. Here immunoSEQ multiplex PCR was the method, and the copy in TCRdb shows in-frame clones only, minus some. Of 150,000 or so clones listed, about 9.7% are singletons. Sequencing used central memory CD4+ T cells from blood. These receptors all stem from a woman in her forties in good health.

In its sample, this clone was seen a few times. The chain couples TRBV29-1 to TRBJ2-2; tentative D call: TRBD1 (5 bases). Germline assignment: CDR1 SQVTM and CDR2 ANQGSEA. The CDR3 consists of 15 residues. Trimming took off 4 bases at V and 3 bases at J, with 15 bases between the two ends. The CDR3 sequence is CSVVWGPGYTGELFF. The CDR3 DNA is TGCAGCGTTGTATGGGGTCCAGGGTACACCGGGGAGCTGTTTTTT.

CDR3 region: CASSDRDRGQETQYF. The CDR3 DNA is TGTGCCAGCAGCGACCGGGACAGGGGCCAAGAGACCCAGTACTTC. The chain is built from TRBV5-4 and TRBJ2-5; 10 nucleotides agree with TRBD1. V was clipped by 4 bases and J by 1 base; unmatched bases: 4. The CDR3 is 15 residues long. CDR1 and CDR2 from the germline V gene are SGHNT and YYREEE (reference sequence).

In its sample, this clone was seen a few times. The J gene is TRBJ1-1, the V gene TRBV18, with D unclear. CDR3 length equals 12 residues. Germline CDR1 reads KGHSH; CDR2 reads LQKENI. The V and J ends lost 6 bases and 5 bases respectively, with 10 bases between them. The CDR3 region is CASSTTGTEAFF. CDR3 sequence (DNA): TGTGCCAGCTCTACCACGGGGACTGAAGCTTTCTTT.

This sequence joins TRBV5-1 and TRBJ1-2, with D possibly being TRBD1 (5 bases). The germline V gene has CDR1 SGHRS and CDR2 YFSETQ. V lost 4 bases to trimming and J lost 3 bases, with 10 bases between them. The CDR3 has 13 amino acids. The CDR3 sequence is CASSAQADYGYTF. The CDR3 DNA reads TGCGCCAGCAGCGCACAGGCGGACTATGGCTACACCTTC.

In this sample, this clone turned up many times. The chain recombines TRBV18 with TRBJ1-5; TRBD1 matches at 9 bases. The germline CDR1 and CDR2 sequences are KGHSH and LQKENI. Unmatched junction bases numbered 6, after V lost 5 bases and J lost 4 bases. The CDR3 has 15 residues. CDR3 in amino acids: CASSITGGANQPQHF. CDR3 in DNA: TGTGCCAGCTCAATCACAGGGGGCGCGAATCAGCCCCAGCATTTT. Supplemented by reference TRBV18 and TRBJ1-5, the full variable domain reads NAGVMQNPRHLVRRRGQEARLRCSPMKGHSHVYWYRQLPEEGLKFMVYLQKENIIDESGMPKERFSAEFPKEGPSILRIQQVVRGDSAAYFCASSITGGANQPQHFGDGTRLSIL.

CDR3 nucleotide sequence: TGTGCCAGCTCACCCACCCCTCCCAGGGGGACGACCTACGAGCAGTACTTC. It is translated as CASSPTPPRGTTYEQYF. The chain couples TRBV18 to TRBJ2-7; TRBD1 aligns across 7 bases. The V gene's germline CDR1 is KGHSH and CDR2 LQKENI. There are 17 residues in the CDR3. V dropped 3 bases and J dropped 2; count of bases not matched to a gene: 13.